The clone carrying this T cell receptor (beta chain) was detected only a few times. Each donor (without exception) was a healthy Caucasian. The sample originates from a study of identical twins. The length of the CDR3 is 11 residues. The V and J ends lost 5 bases and 4 bases respectively, with 9 bases between them. Looked up from germline, CDR1 is DFQATT and CDR2 is SNEGSKA (reference sequence). Using its own MiXCR run on the 5' RACE reads, TCRdb lists one record per CDR3 protein. The repertoire holds 410,000 or so distinct CDR3 sequences, with about a fifth as singletons. The rearrangement links TRBV20-1 to TRBJ2-7; no firm D call. Sequenced sample: naive T cells sorted from blood. This TCR derives from a man between 50 and 59 years old in good health. The CDR3 is CSAPSPYEQYF. The CDR3 DNA reads TGCAGTGCTCCTTCCCCGTACGAGCAGTACTTC.